This TCR beta chain is from a study of blood T cells in healthy people across ages. Germline V gene data show CDR1 as MGHRA and CDR2 as YSYEKL. Trimming left V 0 bases short and J 4 bases short, with 16 bases between. The CDR3 sequence is 17 residues long. A sample-barcoded 5' primer and a J-beta primer mix were used in a second PCR of roughly 7 to 11 cycles. TCRdb fed the 5' RACE reads into MiXCR, producing one record per CDR3 protein. This sample has about 800,000 distinct CDR3 sequences; just under 25% occur once, and the top ten carry approximately 4%. The same data also went into a second study, on T cells of mothers and their children. From that second work: In this cohort, donors were a few healthy Caucasian mothers plus their six children.

The sequence was obtained from a boy between 5 and 17 years old in good health. The sample was blood. This chain connects TRBV4-1 to TRBJ2-4; D could derive from TRBD1 or TRBD2 (5 bases each). In DNA form, the CDR3 reads TGCGCCAGCAGCCAAGATCGTACAGGACTTCGTAAAAACATTCAGTACTTC. It translates to CASSQDRTGLRKNIQYF.